This T cell receptor beta chain is from a study of shared clonotypes between healthy human individuals. Study-wide background: The study used three CD4 naive, three CD4 memory, two CD8 naive and one CD8 memory plate per donor.

The protocol was immunoSEQ multiplex PCR, while the TCRdb copy is restricted to in-frame clones and leaves out a portion. The sample lists about 2.4 million clones; roughly 92% were seen once. This clone has a single count. V gave up 5 bases and J gave up 6 bases; unmatched junction bases: 5. The germline gives CDR1 SGHNT, CDR2 YYREEE (reference sequence). The CDR3 is 13 residues long. The material sequenced was naive CD4+ T cells sorted from blood. Subset specified: CD45RA+ positively selected. The chain is built from TRBV5-4 and TRBJ2-7; 10 nucleotides agree with TRBD1. This receptor was obtained from a man between 18 and 35 years old in good health. CDR3 residues: CASSPDRGREQYF. Written as DNA, the CDR3 is TGTGCCAGCAGTCCAGACAGGGGGCGCGAGCAGTACTTC.